This section outlines one TCR beta chain sequence together with its context. This specimen comes from a study of blood T cells in healthy people across ages. A J-beta primer mix and a sample-barcoded 5' primer were used in a second PCR of roughly 7 to 12 cycles. MiXCR, run by TCRdb on the 5' RACE reads, gives a single entry per CDR3 protein. In the table there are approximately 600,000 distinct CDR3 sequences, under 65% of which are singletons. The CDR3 has 12 amino acids. Sequences were obtained from blood. The V call is TRBV21-1, the J call TRBJ2-7; the table gives TRBD1 as D, unverified against the DNA. TRBV21-1 is noted as a pseudogene. The TCR sequence derives from a man in his sixties in good health. CDR3 loop: CASSKAGTEQYF. The CDR3 coding sequence is TGTGCCAGCAGCAAAGCTGGGACGGAGCAGTACTTC.